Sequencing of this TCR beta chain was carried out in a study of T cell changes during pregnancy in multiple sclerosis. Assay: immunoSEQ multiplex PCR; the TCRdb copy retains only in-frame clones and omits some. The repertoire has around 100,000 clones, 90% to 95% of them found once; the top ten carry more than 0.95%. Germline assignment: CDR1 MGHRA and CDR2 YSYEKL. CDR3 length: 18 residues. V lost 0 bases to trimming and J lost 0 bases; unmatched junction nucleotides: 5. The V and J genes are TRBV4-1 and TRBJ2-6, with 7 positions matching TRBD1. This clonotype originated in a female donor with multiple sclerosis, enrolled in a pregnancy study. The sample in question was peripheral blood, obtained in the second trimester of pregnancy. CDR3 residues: CASSQEGQTSSGANVLTF. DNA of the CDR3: TGCGCCAGCAGCCAAGAGGGACAGACGAGCTCTGGGGCCAACGTCCTGACTTTC.